One TCR beta chain is described in this entry. Its antigen remains undetermined. No base quality information exists; no much larger clone differs at one position. The trial excluded patients who had a history of autoimmune disease or were on systemic immunosuppression. In every dose cohort, peripheral blood was drawn for TCR sequencing at baseline, cycle 4 day 1, and cycle 7 day 1. Samples came from an open-label, multicenter, first-in-human phase I dose-escalation trial of ivuxolimab. Adults with locally advanced or metastatic melanoma, renal cell carcinoma, hepatocellular carcinoma or head and neck squamous cell carcinoma were enrolled in the trial. Before TCR sequencing, CD4+ and CD8+ T cells were separately sorted from peripheral blood. Counted from cysteine to phenylalanine, this CDR3 has 17 amino acids. Only the CDR3 DNA is retained, 51 bases long and in frame from the first base. V is cut by 4 bases and J by 0 bases, and the space between the germline ends is 18 bases. Reading the germline V gene gives CDR1 SGHVS and CDR2 FQNEAQ.

This sample is part of a study of OX40 agonist ivuxolimab in advanced cancers. Regarding the study in general: Ivuxolimab was an agonistic, fully human IgG2 monoclonal antibody directed against OX40 (CD134), a costimulatory receptor. Peripheral TCRbeta sequencing was intended to test whether TCR sequence diversity was altered and clonal T-cell expansion was caused by ivuxolimab. Patients were allowed to have had prior anti-PD-1, anti-PD-L1 or anti-CTLA-4 therapy, and approximately 40% of the dose-escalation patients had been treated with checkpoint inhibitors. The paper reports the monotherapy dose-escalation portion (N of about 52 patients) of the phase I ivuxolimab trial. A male proportion of about 79% and a mean age of roughly 58 years, ranging from 23 to 79, were recorded for the dose-escalation cohort. Partial responses were achieved by three dose-escalation patients, of whom one had hepatocellular carcinoma and two had cutaneous melanoma. Among the approximately 54 dose-escalation patients, some 19 had hepatocellular carcinoma, 15 or so melanoma, 9 renal cell carcinoma and 9 head and neck cancer. Intravenous ivuxolimab was administered to patients every 2 weeks at six dose levels: 0.01, 0.1, 0.3, 1.5, 3 and 10 mg/kg. Findings and caveats that apply to the study as a whole: At doses of 0.1 to 3.0 mg/kg, clonal expansion of both CD4+ and CD8+ T cells in blood was seen between baseline and week 6. Which antigens the clonally expanded peripheral T cells were specific for was not determined. Low levels of normalized T-cell clonal expansion were also seen in some patients who did not respond. After ivuxolimab, CD8+ T cells had more expanded clones than CD4+ T cells on average. In partial responders in the 0.1-3.0 mg/kg groups, normalized peripheral clonal expansion was found to be among the lowest, especially among CD8+ T cells.

Genomic DNA was isolated from the sorted cells so that the TCRbeta CDR3 region could be sequenced. TCRbeta CDR3 regions were sequenced using the immunoSEQ Assay. In its TCRdb copy, this immuneACCESS table keeps in-frame sequences only and misses some clones. Where compared with another copy, unresolved V genes explain less than half of these, and the others have no known cause. Counted in this sample were roughly 70,000 clones; 75% to 90% of them appeared once. Nearly 8.5% of the sample is taken by the ten largest. The sample consisted of CD4+ or CD8+ T cells sorted from blood, taken in a trial of the OX40 agonist ivuxolimab. The sequence was obtained from an adult with an advanced solid tumor such as melanoma, head and neck, liver or kidney cancer. Here the chain combines TRBV7-8 and TRBJ1-1; the D gene is perhaps TRBD1, from 5 matching bases. The CDR3 region: CASSWPGGGLMNTEAFF. The nucleotide sequence reads TGTGCCAGCAGCTGGCCCGGCGGGGGTTTAATGAACACTGAAGCTTTCTTT. With the portions outside the CDR3 filled from the reference TRBV7-8 and TRBJ1-1 genes, the complete variable region becomes GAGVSQSPRYKVAKRGQDVALRCDPISGHVSLFWYQQALGQGPEFLTYFQNEAQLDKSGLPSDRFFAERPEGSVSTLKIQRTQQEDSAVYLCASSWPGGGLMNTEAFFGQGTRLTVV.